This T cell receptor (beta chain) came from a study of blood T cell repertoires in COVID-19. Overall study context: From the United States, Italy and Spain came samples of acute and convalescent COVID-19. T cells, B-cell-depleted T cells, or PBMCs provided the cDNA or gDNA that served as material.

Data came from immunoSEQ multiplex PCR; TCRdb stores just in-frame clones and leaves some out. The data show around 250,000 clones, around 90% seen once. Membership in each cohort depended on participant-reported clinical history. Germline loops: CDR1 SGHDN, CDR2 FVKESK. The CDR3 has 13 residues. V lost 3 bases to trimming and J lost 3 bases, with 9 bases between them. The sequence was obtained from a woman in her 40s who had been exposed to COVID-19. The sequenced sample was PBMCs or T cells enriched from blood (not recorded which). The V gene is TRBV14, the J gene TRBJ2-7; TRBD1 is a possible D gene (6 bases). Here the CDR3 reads CASSHGTNYEQYF. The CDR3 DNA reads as TGTGCCAGCAGCCACGGGACAAACTACGAGCAGTACTTC.